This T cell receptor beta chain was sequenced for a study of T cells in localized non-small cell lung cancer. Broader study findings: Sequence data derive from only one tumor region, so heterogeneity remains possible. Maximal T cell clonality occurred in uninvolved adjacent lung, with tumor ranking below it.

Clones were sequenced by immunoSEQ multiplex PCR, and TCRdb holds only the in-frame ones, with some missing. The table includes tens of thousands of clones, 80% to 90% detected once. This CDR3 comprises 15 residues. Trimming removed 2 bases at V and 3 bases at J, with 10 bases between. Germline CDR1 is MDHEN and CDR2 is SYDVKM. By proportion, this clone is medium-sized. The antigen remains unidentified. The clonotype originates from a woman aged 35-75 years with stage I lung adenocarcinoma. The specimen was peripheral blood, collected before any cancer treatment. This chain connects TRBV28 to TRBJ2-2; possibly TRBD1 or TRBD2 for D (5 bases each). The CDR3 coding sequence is TGTGCCAGCAGTTTAGGGGACCGAGACACCGGGGAGCTGTTTTTT. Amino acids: CASSLGDRDTGELFF. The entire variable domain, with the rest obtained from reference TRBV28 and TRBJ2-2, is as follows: DVKVTQSSRYLVKRTGEKVFLECVQDMDHENMFWYRQDPGLGLRLIYFSYDVKMKEKGDIPEGYSVSREKKERFSLILESASTNQTSMYLCASSLGDRDTGELFFGEGSRLTVL.